The entry below gives a single T cell receptor (beta chain) sequence along with its context. Its antigen remains unidentified. This specimen belongs to a study of cytomegalovirus exposure and HLA in healthy donors. Looking at the study overall: Unique TCRs from HLA-typed donors, roughly 89 million of them, were held in an early data release. Of all 398 donors who were genotyped, about 80% belonged to the Caucasian-associated ancestry cluster.

Study observations and caveats: Segments of the TCR beta V type were, in most cases, productive about 90% or about 30% of the time in an earlier analysis.

The primer mix had 60 Vbeta and 13 Jbeta primers. Authors' data handling: As a later analysis found, there were tens of millions of unique TCR beta chains, of which approximately 10 million were shared. TCRdb's table, derived via immunoSEQ multiplex PCR, lists solely in-frame clones and lacks some. That table furnishes V, J and clone size, whereas the DNA furnished D and trimming. The specimen's table records around 74,000 clones. The J segment lost 4 bases and the V segment lost 0 bases, leaving 12 bases of the junction unmatched. The germline V gene encodes CDR1 SGHRS and CDR2 YFSETQ. This CDR3 contains 17 residues.

Specimen: PBMCs. This chain links TRBV5-1 with TRBJ2-7; 8 nucleotides match TRBD1. This receptor was identified in a man younger than 40 in good health and CMV-seronegative. CDR3 sequence reads: CASSLGPRTGSVYEQYF. CDR3 bases: TGCGCCAGCAGCTTGGGGCCCCGGACAGGGAGTGTGTACGAGCAGTACTTC. Filled out from reference TRBV5-1 and TRBJ2-7, the complete variable domain reads KAGVTQTPRYLIKTRGQQVTLSCSPISGHRSVSWYQQTPGQGLQFLFEYFSETQRNKGNFPGRFSGRQFSNSRSEMNVSTLELGDSALYLCASSLGPRTGSVYEQYFGPGTRLTVT.